Sequencing of this TCR beta chain was carried out in a study of blood T cell repertoires in COVID-19. Study at large: Samples representing acute and convalescent COVID-19 were sourced from the United States, Italy and Spain.

Participants, about 18 to 90 years old, spanned 25 or so US areas. Assignments of participants to cohorts depended upon their own reported clinical history. Original analysis: Reference gene primer amplification yielded estimated nucleated cell counts. TCRdb keeps only in-frame clones here, not all; method: immunoSEQ multiplex PCR. That table furnishes V, J and clone size, whereas the DNA furnished D and trimming. Of about 320,000 clones in the sample, approximately 81% were seen once. CDR1 LNHDA and CDR2 SQIVND come from the germline V gene (reference sequence). The length of the CDR3 is 14 residues. Trimming removed 2 bases from V and 6 bases from J; junction bases left unmatched: 5.

Sequenced material: PBMCs or T cells enriched from blood (not recorded which). This sequence was found in a woman younger than 45 who had been exposed to COVID-19. The genes are TRBV19 and TRBJ1-2; 8 bases align to TRBD1. CDR3 sequence (DNA): TGTGCCAGTAGTATAACCCCGGACAGGGATGGCTACACCTTC. Translated, it gives CASSITPDRDGYTF. The whole variable domain, filled in from reference TRBV19 and TRBJ1-2, reads DGGITQSPKYLFRKEGQNVTLSCEQNLNHDAMYWYRQDPGQGLRLIYYSQIVNDFQKGDIAEGYSVSREKKESFPLTVTSAQKNPTAFYLCASSITPDRDGYTFGSGTRLTVV.